This TCR beta chain was observed in a study of T cells in Graves' hyperthyroidism and ophthalmopathy. At the level of the study: Prior to any treatment, at the point of initial diagnosis, peripheral blood was collected. Study-wide results and caveats: Blood also showed most of the thyroid clonotypes that were expanded above 0.001.

Newly diagnosed patients aged 18 to 65 had hyperthyroidism of under 2 months' duration. The CDR3 contains 15 residues. With V trimmed by 9 bases and J by 4 bases, 13 bases remained unmatched. The germline gives CDR1 LNHDA, CDR2 SQIVND (reference sequence). RNA transcripts gave rise to amplified TCR beta CDR3 regions. In the first-round RT-PCR of the TCR CDR3, the HTBI primer set was used. TCRdb passed the multiplex PCR reads through MiXCR, listing each CDR3 protein once. The sample yields roughly 710,000 distinct CDR3 sequences, 30% to 40% seen once. This clonotype was picked up one time. Its antigen is undetermined.

This sequence was found in a woman in her thirties or forties with Graves' hyperthyroidism. V is TRBV19 and J is TRBJ2-7; 9 bases fit TRBD1. The sequencing input was blood. CDR3: CASSPWTGEGYEQYF. The DNA for the CDR3 is TGTGCCAGCTCACCATGGACAGGGGAAGGGTACGAGCAGTACTTC. The variable domain in full, completed from reference TRBV19 and TRBJ2-7, reads DGGITQSPKYLFRKEGQNVTLSCEQNLNHDAMYWYRQDPGQGLRLIYYSQIVNDFQKGDIAEGYSVSREKKESFPLTVTSAQKNPTAFYLCASSPWTGEGYEQYFGPGTRLTVT.